This is a list of T cell receptor beta chains from one sample in a study of blood T cell repertoires in COVID-19. Only in-frame clones appear in the TCRdb table, and some are missing; sequencing was by immunoSEQ multiplex PCR. The sample consists of some 88,000 clones, around 86% of them appearing once. Sequenced: peripheral blood. All receptors come from a man aged 60 to 69 with acute or convalescent COVID-19. The CDR3 runs from the conserved cysteine through the conserved F or W. The D gene is left open where the match is weak. Only part of the rows carry a size: once, few, many, or a class if the clone is expanded.

TRBV6-5	once	.	TRBJ1-5	TGTGCCAGCAGCCGGAGGGGAGAAAGCAATCAGCCCCAGCATTTT	CASSRRGESNQPQHF
TRBV25-1	.	TRBD2	TRBJ2-2	TGTGCCAGCAGCCCCCCGGTAGCGGGAGGTGCCGGGGAGCTGTTTTTT	CASSPPVAGGAGELFF
TRBV19	.	TRBD1	TRBJ1-3	TGTGCCAGTAATTACAGGGGTCCTGGAAACACCATATATTTT	CASNYRGPGNTIYF
TRBV7-9	.	.	TRBJ1-1	TGTGCCAGCAGCTCGAGACAGTTGGCGAACACTGAAGCTTTCTTT	CASSSRQLANTEAFF
TRBV7-3	.	TRBD1	TRBJ2-2	TGTGCCAGCAGCCTCTCGGGACAGAGTTACACCGGGGAGCTGTTTTTT	CASSLSGQSYTGELFF
TRBV7-2	.	.	TRBJ2-2	TGTGCCAGCAGCCCCCTGGTTGTGGGCTCCCGCACCGGGGAGCTGTTTTTT	CASSPLVVGSRTGELFF
TRBV2	.	.	TRBJ2-7	TGTGCCAGCAGAAGCGATACTAGACAAGAGTACTTC	CASRSDTRQEYF
TRBV6-5	.	TRBD1	TRBJ1-3	TGTGCCAGCAGGGGACAGGGTGGTACTGGAAACACCATATATTTT	CASRGQGGTGNTIYF
TRBV7-2	.	TRBD1	TRBJ1-5	TGTGCCAGCAGTTTGGTTGCAGGGGGGATAAGCAATCAGCCCCAGCATTTT	CASSLVAGGISNQPQHF
TRBV10-3	few	.	TRBJ1-2	TGTGCCATCAGTGAGCCGGGGGAGGGCTACACCTTC	CAISEPGEGYTF
TRBV4-3	.	.	TRBJ1-4	TGCGCCAGCGGACCGGGGGGGTACTACGAAAAACTGTTTTTT	CASGPGGYYEKLFF
TRBV6-6	.	.	TRBJ2-7	TGTGCCAGCAGTTACCACAAATGGGGCAGCTCCTACGAGCAGTACTTC	CASSYHKWGSSYEQYF
TRBV19	.	TRBD1	TRBJ1-4	TGTGCCAGTACTCTGAAGGGGACAGGGGGTTCCCCTAATGAAAAACTGTTTTTT	CASTLKGTGGSPNEKLFF
TRBV11-2	.	.	TRBJ1-6	TGTGCCAGCAGCTCAGGGGAAGCCCTCCACTTT	CASSSGEALHF
TRBV6-6	few	TRBD2	TRBJ2-3	TGTGCCAGCAGTTACAGCGGGGGGGCAGGGACAGATACGCAGTATTTT	CASSYSGGAGTDTQYF
TRBV7-2	.	TRBD1	TRBJ1-2	TGTGCCAGCAGCTTAAGACAGGGGGCCAACTATGGCTACACCTTC	CASSLRQGANYGYTF
TRBV4-2	.	TRBD1	TRBJ2-4	TGTGCCAGCAGCCAGCCGGGACAGGGGACCAAAAACATTCAGTACTTC	CASSQPGQGTKNIQYF
TRBV19	.	.	TRBJ1-1	TGTGCCAGTACCTTAAACAGGGATACTGAAGCTTTCTTT	CASTLNRDTEAFF
TRBV15	.	TRBD1	TRBJ1-1	TGTGCCACCAGCCGCAGACAGGGCGGTACTGAAGCTTTCTTT	CATSRRQGGTEAFF
TRBV7-3	once	.	TRBJ2-7	TGTGCCAGCAGTTTAACCTCTGGGGGAGGCTACGAGCAGTACTTC	CASSLTSGGGYEQYF
TRBV3-1/TRBV3-2	.	.	TRBJ1-5	TGTGCCAGCAGCCAAGACAGGGATCAGCCCCAGCATTTT	CASSQDRDQPQHF
TRBV6-5	.	.	TRBJ1-2	TGTGCCAGCAGCTCCCCAGCTAACTATGGCTACACCTTC	CASSSPANYGYTF
TRBV24-1	once	.	TRBJ2-1	TGTGCCACACGAGCGAACTCGGGAGAGCAGTTCTTC	CATRANSGEQFF